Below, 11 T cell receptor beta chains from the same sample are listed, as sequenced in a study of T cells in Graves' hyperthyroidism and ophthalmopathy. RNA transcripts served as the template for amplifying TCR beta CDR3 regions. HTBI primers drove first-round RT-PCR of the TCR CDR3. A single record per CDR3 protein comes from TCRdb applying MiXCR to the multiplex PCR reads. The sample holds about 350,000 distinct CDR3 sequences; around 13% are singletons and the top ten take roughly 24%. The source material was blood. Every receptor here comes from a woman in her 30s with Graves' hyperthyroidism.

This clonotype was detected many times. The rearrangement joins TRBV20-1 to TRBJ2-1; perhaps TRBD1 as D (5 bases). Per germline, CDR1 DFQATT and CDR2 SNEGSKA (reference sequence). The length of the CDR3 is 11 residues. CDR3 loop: CSCLTGNEQFF. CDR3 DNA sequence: TGCAGCTGTTTAACAGGCAATGAGCAGTTCTTC.

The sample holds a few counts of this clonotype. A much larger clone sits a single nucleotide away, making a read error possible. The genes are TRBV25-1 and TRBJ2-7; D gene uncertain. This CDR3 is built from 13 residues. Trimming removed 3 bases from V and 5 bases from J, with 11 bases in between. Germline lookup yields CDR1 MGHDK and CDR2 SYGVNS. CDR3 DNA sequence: TGTGCCAGCAGTGATAGGCAGGACCACGAGCAGTACTTC. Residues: CASSDRQDHEQYF.

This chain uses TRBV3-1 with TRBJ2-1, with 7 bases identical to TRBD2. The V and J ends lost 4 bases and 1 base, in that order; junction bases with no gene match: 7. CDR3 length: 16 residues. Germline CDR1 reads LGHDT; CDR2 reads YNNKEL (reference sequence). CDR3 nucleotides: TGTGCCAGCAGCCGGGGGGGTAAGAAGTCCTACAATGAGCAGTTCTTC. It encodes CASSRGGKKSYNEQFF.

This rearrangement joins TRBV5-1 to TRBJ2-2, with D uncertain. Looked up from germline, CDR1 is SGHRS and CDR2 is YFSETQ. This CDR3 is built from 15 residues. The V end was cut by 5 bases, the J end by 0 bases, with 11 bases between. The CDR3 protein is CASSYRSTNTGELFF. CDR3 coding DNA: TGCGCCAGCAGTTACCGTTCTACGAACACCGGGGAGCTGTTTTTT. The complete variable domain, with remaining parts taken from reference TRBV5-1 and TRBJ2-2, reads KAGVTQTPRYLIKTRGQQVTLSCSPISGHRSVSWYQQTPGQGLQFLFEYFSETQRNKGNFPGRFSGRQFSNSRSEMNVSTLELGDSALYLCASSYRSTNTGELFFGEGSRLTVL.

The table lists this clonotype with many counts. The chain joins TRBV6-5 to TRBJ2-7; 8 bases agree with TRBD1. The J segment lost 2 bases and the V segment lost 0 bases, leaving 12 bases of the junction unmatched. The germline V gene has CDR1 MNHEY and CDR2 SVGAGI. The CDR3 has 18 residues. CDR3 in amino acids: CASSYSKLPGQVTYEQYF. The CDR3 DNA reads TGTGCCAGCAGTTACTCGAAACTACCGGGACAGGTAACCTACGAGCAGTACTTC.

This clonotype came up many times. Here the CDR3 reads CATSFQGRSYNEQFF. The CDR3 DNA sequence: TGTGCCACCTCATTTCAGGGGCGCTCCTACAATGAGCAGTTCTTC. The rearrangement uses TRBV28 and TRBJ2-1, with D perhaps TRBD1 (6 bases). The CDR3 runs to 15 residues. The germline gives CDR1 MDHEN, CDR2 SYDVKM. Trimming removed 10 bases at V and 0 bases at J, with 16 bases between.

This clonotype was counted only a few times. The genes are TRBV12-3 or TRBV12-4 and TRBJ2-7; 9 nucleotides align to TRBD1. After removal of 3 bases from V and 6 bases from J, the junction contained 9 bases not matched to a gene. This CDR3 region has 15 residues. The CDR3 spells CASSFFRDRATEQYF. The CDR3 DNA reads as TGTGCCAGCAGTTTCTTCCGGGACAGGGCGACCGAGCAGTACTTC.

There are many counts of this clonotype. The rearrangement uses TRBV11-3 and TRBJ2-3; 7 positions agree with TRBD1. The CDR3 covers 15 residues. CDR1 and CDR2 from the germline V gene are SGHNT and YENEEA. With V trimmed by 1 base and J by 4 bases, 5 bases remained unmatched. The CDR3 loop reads CASSLGGGDADTQYF. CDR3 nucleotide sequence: TGTGCCAGCAGCTTAGGAGGGGGCGACGCAGATACGCAGTATTTT.

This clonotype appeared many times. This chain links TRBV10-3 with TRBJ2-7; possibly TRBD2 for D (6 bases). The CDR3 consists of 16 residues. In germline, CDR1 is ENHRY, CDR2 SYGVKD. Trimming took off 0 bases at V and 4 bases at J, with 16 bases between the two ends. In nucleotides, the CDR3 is TGTGCCATCAGTGAGTCAGGTCACGGGGGAGGATACGAGCAGTACTTC. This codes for CAISESGHGGGYEQYF.

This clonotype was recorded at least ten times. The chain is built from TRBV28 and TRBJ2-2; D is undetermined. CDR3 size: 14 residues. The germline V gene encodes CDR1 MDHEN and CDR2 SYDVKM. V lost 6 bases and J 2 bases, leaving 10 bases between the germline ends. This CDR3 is CASRPADNTGELFF. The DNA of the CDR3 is TGTGCCAGCAGACCGGCGGATAACACCGGGGAGCTGTTTTTT.

Here the CDR3 DNA reads TGTGCCAGCAGTTTTTCGGCGGGCACTGGAAACACCATATATTTT. This sequence encodes CASSFSAGTGNTIYF. V gene TRBV27 combines with J gene TRBJ1-3; D call uncertain. Germline CDR1 MNHEY, CDR2 SMNVEV (reference sequence). CDR3 size: 15 residues. The V and J ends lost 3 bases and 2 bases respectively, with 11 bases between them.